This is a list of T cell receptor beta chains from one sample in a study of CD8+ T cells in alopecia areata. Profiling relied on immunoSEQ multiplex PCR, and the TCRdb table lists in-frame clones only, not all of them. Counted here are roughly 76,000 clones, 29% occurring once; the ten biggest clones make up under 15%. Source: CD8+ T cells sorted from blood, taken at week 4, from a patient treated with tofacitinib. The receptors shown here come from a human donor with alopecia areata. CDR3s include the opening cysteine and the closing phenylalanine or tryptophan. Fields, in order: CDR3 protein, CDR3 DNA, J gene, V gene, D gene, clone size. A D gene is named only where the DNA matches it firmly. Clone size, where shown, is once, few, many, or a class for clones that have expanded.

CDR3 protein: CSVAKTPNTGELFF
CDR3 DNA: TGCAGCGTGGCAAAGACACCAAACACCGGGGAGCTGTTTTTT
J gene: TRBJ2-2
V gene: TRBV29-1
D gene: .
clone size: few

CDR3 protein: CATSRRGSDTEAFF
CDR3 DNA: TGTGCCACCAGCAGAAGAGGAAGCGACACTGAAGCTTTCTTT
J gene: TRBJ1-1
V gene: TRBV15
D gene: .
clone size: few

CDR3 protein: CASSDPGLGYEQYF
CDR3 DNA: TGTGCCAGCAGCGACCCCGGACTGGGCTACGAGCAGTACTTC
J gene: TRBJ2-7
V gene: TRBV7-6
D gene: .
clone size: .

CDR3 protein: CASSPTSGSWGEQYF
CDR3 DNA: TGTGCCAGCAGTCCCACTAGCGGGAGTTGGGGCGAGCAGTACTTC
J gene: TRBJ2-7
V gene: TRBV27
D gene: TRBD2
clone size: .

CDR3 protein: CASRHRGLVDNEQFF
CDR3 DNA: TGTGCCAGCAGACATCGGGGACTGGTTGACAATGAGCAGTTCTTC
J gene: TRBJ2-1
V gene: TRBV9
D gene: .
clone size: .

CDR3 protein: CAWSPGTSGTKQFF
CDR3 DNA: TGTGCCTGGAGTCCCGGGACTAGCGGGACTAAGCAGTTCTTC
J gene: TRBJ2-1
V gene: TRBV30
D gene: TRBD2
clone size: .

CDR3 protein: CASLGEGNTEAFF
CDR3 DNA: TGTGCCAGCCTAGGTGAGGGGAACACTGAAGCTTTCTTT
J gene: TRBJ1-1
V gene: TRBV2
D gene: .
clone size: .

CDR3 protein: CASSRTNEQFF
CDR3 DNA: TGTGCCAGCAGCCGGACTAATGAGCAGTTCTTC
J gene: TRBJ2-1
V gene: TRBV11-2
D gene: .
clone size: .

CDR3 protein: CASSQDRLRPQHF
CDR3 DNA: TGCGCCAGCAGCCAAGATCGGCTGCGGCCCCAGCATTTT
J gene: TRBJ1-5
V gene: TRBV4-1
D gene: .
clone size: few

CDR3 protein: CASIQGHRAPPETQYF
CDR3 DNA: TGTGCCAGCATCCAGGGCCACCGGGCTCCCCCCGAGACCCAGTACTTC
J gene: TRBJ2-5
V gene: TRBV5-6
D gene: .
clone size: few

CDR3 protein: CASSLERWETEAFF
CDR3 DNA: TGTGCCAGCAGCTTGGAGCGGTGGGAGACTGAAGCTTTCTTT
J gene: TRBJ1-1
V gene: TRBV5-4
D gene: .
clone size: .

CDR3 protein: CASSGRDNNEQFF
CDR3 DNA: TGTGCCAGCAGTGGGCGGGACAACAATGAGCAGTTCTTC
J gene: TRBJ2-1
V gene: TRBV2
D gene: .
clone size: .

CDR3 protein: CASSSGTSGRLLYNEQFF
CDR3 DNA: TGTGCCAGCAGCTCCGGGACTAGCGGGCGACTCCTTTACAATGAGCAGTTCTTC
J gene: TRBJ2-1
V gene: TRBV13
D gene: TRBD2
clone size: .

CDR3 protein: CSVSGQGEIFYEQYF
CDR3 DNA: TGCAGCGTTTCTGGACAGGGAGAGATTTTCTACGAGCAGTACTTC
J gene: TRBJ2-7
V gene: TRBV29-1
D gene: TRBD1
clone size: few

CDR3 protein: CASSLGPLYGYTF
CDR3 DNA: TGTGCCAGCAGTTTGGGACCACTCTATGGCTACACCTTC
J gene: TRBJ1-2
V gene: TRBV27
D gene: .
clone size: .

CDR3 protein: CASSVGVASSGNTIYF
CDR3 DNA: TGTGCCAGCAGCGTAGGGGTGGCGAGCTCTGGAAACACCATATATTTT
J gene: TRBJ1-3
V gene: TRBV9
D gene: .
clone size: .

CDR3 protein: CSTSGRAGGELFF
CDR3 DNA: TGCAGTACTAGCGGGAGGGCCGGTGGGGAGCTGTTTTTT
J gene: TRBJ2-2
V gene: TRBV29-1
D gene: TRBD2
clone size: .

CDR3 protein: CASSESWGRGNTGELFF
CDR3 DNA: TGTGCCAGCAGTGAGAGCTGGGGGAGAGGGAACACCGGGGAGCTGTTTTTT
J gene: TRBJ2-2
V gene: TRBV6-4
D gene: .
clone size: .

CDR3 protein: CASSLEGSDEQYF
CDR3 DNA: TGTGCCAGCAGCTTGGAGGGTTCGGACGAGCAGTACTTC
J gene: TRBJ2-7
V gene: TRBV7-8
D gene: .
clone size: few

CDR3 protein: CASSLVDIASEAFF
CDR3 DNA: TGTGCCAGCAGCTTGGTTGACATTGCTTCCGAAGCTTTCTTT
J gene: TRBJ1-1
V gene: TRBV11-2
D gene: .
clone size: .

CDR3 protein: CAWSLTSEGGDTQYF
CDR3 DNA: TGTGCCTGGAGTTTGACTAGCGAGGGGGGAGATACGCAGTATTTT
J gene: TRBJ2-3
V gene: TRBV30
D gene: TRBD2
clone size: .

CDR3 protein: CASSTPISDYEQYF
CDR3 DNA: TGTGCCAGCAGCACCCCGATTAGCGACTACGAGCAGTACTTC
J gene: TRBJ2-7
V gene: TRBV5-6
D gene: .
clone size: few

CDR3 protein: CASSWWGREFHEQFF
CDR3 DNA: TGCGCCAGCAGCTGGTGGGGGCGGGAGTTCCATGAGCAGTTCTTC
J gene: TRBJ2-1
V gene: TRBV4-1
D gene: .
clone size: .

CDR3 protein: CASSSSQRTGGFYGYTF
CDR3 DNA: TGTGCCAGCAGCTCAAGCCAGAGGACAGGGGGATTCTATGGCTACACCTTC
J gene: TRBJ1-2
V gene: TRBV9
D gene: TRBD1
clone size: once

CDR3 protein: CASSLGLAGGNEQFF
CDR3 DNA: TGCGCCAGCAGCCTGGGACTAGCGGGGGGTAATGAGCAGTTCTTC
J gene: TRBJ2-1
V gene: TRBV4-1
D gene: TRBD2
clone size: few

CDR3 protein: CASGDRAENTEAFF
CDR3 DNA: TGTGCCAGCGGGGACAGGGCTGAGAACACTGAAGCTTTCTTT
J gene: TRBJ1-1
V gene: TRBV27
D gene: TRBD1
clone size: few

CDR3 protein: CSAGEDRELFF
CDR3 DNA: TGCAGCGCTGGAGAGGACCGGGAGCTGTTTTTT
J gene: TRBJ2-2
V gene: TRBV29-1
D gene: .
clone size: .

CDR3 protein: CASSSGGREADEQYF
CDR3 DNA: TGTGCCAGCAGCTCCGGGGGGCGGGAGGCGGACGAGCAGTACTTC
J gene: TRBJ2-7
V gene: TRBV6-5
D gene: TRBD2
clone size: many

CDR3 protein: CASSYGQGRSTDMQYF
CDR3 DNA: TGCGCCAGCAGCTACGGACAGGGGCGAAGCACAGATATGCAGTATTTT
J gene: TRBJ2-3
V gene: TRBV5-1
D gene: TRBD1
clone size: .

CDR3 protein: CATPGVNTEAFF
CDR3 DNA: TGTGCCACCCCGGGCGTGAACACTGAAGCTTTCTTT
J gene: TRBJ1-1
V gene: TRBV2
D gene: .
clone size: .

CDR3 protein: CASSEVSNEQFF
CDR3 DNA: TGTGCCAGCAGTGAAGTCTCCAATGAGCAGTTCTTC
J gene: TRBJ2-1
V gene: TRBV2
D gene: .
clone size: many

CDR3 protein: CAGCWQGVEETQYF
CDR3 DNA: TGTGCCGGATGTTGGCAGGGGGTAGAAGAGACCCAGTACTTC
J gene: TRBJ2-5
V gene: TRBV30
D gene: TRBD1
clone size: .

CDR3 protein: CASSVKGPDETQYF
CDR3 DNA: TGTGCCAGCAGCGTTAAGGGGCCCGATGAGACCCAGTACTTC
J gene: TRBJ2-5
V gene: TRBV9
D gene: .
clone size: once

CDR3 protein: CASSPGTRADQPQHF
CDR3 DNA: TGTGCCAGCAGTCCAGGGACCAGGGCGGACCAGCCCCAGCATTTT
J gene: TRBJ1-5
V gene: TRBV27
D gene: .
clone size: .

CDR3 protein: CASSLYRDRSTGETQYF
CDR3 DNA: TGCGCCAGCAGCCTGTACCGGGACAGAAGCACGGGGGAGACCCAGTACTTC
J gene: TRBJ2-5
V gene: TRBV5-1
D gene: TRBD1
clone size: .

CDR3 protein: CASSAGVTDTQYF
CDR3 DNA: TGTGCCAGCAGTGCGGGAGTCACAGATACGCAGTATTTT
J gene: TRBJ2-3
V gene: TRBV6-5
D gene: TRBD2
clone size: .

CDR3 protein: CASSGETQYF
CDR3 DNA: TGCGCCAGCAGCGGGGAGACCCAGTACTTC
J gene: TRBJ2-5
V gene: TRBV5-1
D gene: .
clone size: .

CDR3 protein: CASSYSRNLNTEAFF
CDR3 DNA: TGTGCCAGCAGTTACTCCCGAAACCTCAACACTGAAGCTTTCTTT
J gene: TRBJ1-1
V gene: TRBV6-5
D gene: .
clone size: few

CDR3 protein: CASSVGAAASSYEQYF
CDR3 DNA: TGTGCCAGCAGCGTAGGAGCCGCGGCTAGCTCCTACGAGCAGTACTTC
J gene: TRBJ2-7
V gene: TRBV9
D gene: .
clone size: .

CDR3 protein: CSVGGDTEAFF
CDR3 DNA: TGCAGCGTTGGGGGGGACACTGAAGCTTTCTTT
J gene: TRBJ1-1
V gene: TRBV29-1
D gene: .
clone size: .